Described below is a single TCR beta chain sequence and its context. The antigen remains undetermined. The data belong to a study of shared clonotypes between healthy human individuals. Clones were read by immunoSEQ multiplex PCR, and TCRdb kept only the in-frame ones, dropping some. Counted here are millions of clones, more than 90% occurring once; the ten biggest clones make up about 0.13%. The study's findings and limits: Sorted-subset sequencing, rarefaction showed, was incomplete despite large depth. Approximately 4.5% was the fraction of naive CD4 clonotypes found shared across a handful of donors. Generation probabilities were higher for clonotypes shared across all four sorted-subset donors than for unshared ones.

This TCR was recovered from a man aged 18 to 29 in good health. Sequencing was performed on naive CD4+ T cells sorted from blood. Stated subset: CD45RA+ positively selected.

The DNA of the CDR3 is TGCGCCAGCAGCCCAGGACTAGCGGGAGGGCCGGTCACCGGGGAGCTGTTTTTT. Its translation is CASSPGLAGGPVTGELFF. The chain employs TRBV5-1 and TRBJ2-2, with 15 bases lining up with TRBD2. Germline CDR1 is SGHRS and CDR2 is YFSETQ. The CDR3 is 18 residues long. V dropped 4 bases and J dropped 4; count of bases not matched to a gene: 8.